This entry features one T cell receptor beta chain sequence. The entry originates in a study of blood T cells in healthy people across ages. A sample-barcoded 5' primer and a J-beta primer mix were used in a second PCR of roughly 7 to 11 cycles. TCRdb used MiXCR to reprocess the 5' RACE reads, holding one entry per CDR3 protein. The data hold roughly 2 million distinct CDR3 sequences, with roughly 50% observed a single time. V gave up 0 bases and J gave up 3 bases; unmatched junction bases: 9. The CDR3 has 18 amino acids. The germline gives CDR1 PRHDT, CDR2 FYEKMQ (reference sequence). Sample: blood. This TCR derives from a woman between 40 and 55 years old in good health. The J gene is TRBJ2-4, the V gene TRBV13; 9 bases line up with TRBD1. In DNA, the CDR3 is TGTGCCAGCAGCTTAGGGATCTCGGGACAGGGAATCAAAAACATTCAGTACTTC. It yields the protein CASSLGISGQGIKNIQYF. The full variable domain, rest sourced from reference TRBV13 and TRBJ2-4, is AAGVIQSPRHLIKEKRETATLKCYPIPRHDTVYWYQQGPGQDPQFLISFYEKMQSDKGSIPDRFSAQQFSDYHSELNMSSLELGDSALYFCASSLGISGQGIKNIQYFGAGTRLSVL.